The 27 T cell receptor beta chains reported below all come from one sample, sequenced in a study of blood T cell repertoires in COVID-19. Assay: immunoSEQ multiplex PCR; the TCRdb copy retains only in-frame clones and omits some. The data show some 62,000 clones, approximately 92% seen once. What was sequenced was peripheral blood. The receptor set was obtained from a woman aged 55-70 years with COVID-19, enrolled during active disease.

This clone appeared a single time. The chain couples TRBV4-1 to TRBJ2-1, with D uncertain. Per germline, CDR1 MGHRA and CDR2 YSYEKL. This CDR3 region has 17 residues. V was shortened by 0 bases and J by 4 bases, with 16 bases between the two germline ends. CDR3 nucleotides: TGCGCCAGCAGCCAAGAGGTATCCCTAGGTGGATACAATGAGCAGTTCTTC. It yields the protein CASSQEVSLGGYNEQFF.

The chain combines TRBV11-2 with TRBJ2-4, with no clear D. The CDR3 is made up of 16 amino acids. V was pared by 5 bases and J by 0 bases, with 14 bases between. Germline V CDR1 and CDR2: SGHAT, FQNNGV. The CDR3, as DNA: TGTGCCAGCAGCGCGCGGCAGTTGCTAGCCAAAAACATTCAGTACTTC. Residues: CASSARQLLAKNIQYF.

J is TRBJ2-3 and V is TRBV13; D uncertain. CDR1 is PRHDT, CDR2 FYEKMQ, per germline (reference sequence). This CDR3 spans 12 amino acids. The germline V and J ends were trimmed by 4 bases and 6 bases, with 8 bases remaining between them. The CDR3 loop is CASSSPPDTQYF. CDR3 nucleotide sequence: TGTGCCAGCAGCTCCCCTCCGGATACGCAGTATTTT.

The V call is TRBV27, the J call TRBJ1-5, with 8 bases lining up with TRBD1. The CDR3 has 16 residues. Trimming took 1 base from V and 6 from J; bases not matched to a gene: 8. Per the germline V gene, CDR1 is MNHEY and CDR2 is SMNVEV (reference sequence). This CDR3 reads CASSLYGQGAGQPQHF. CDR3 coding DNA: TGTGCCAGCAGTTTATATGGCCAGGGGGCCGGTCAGCCCCAGCATTTT.

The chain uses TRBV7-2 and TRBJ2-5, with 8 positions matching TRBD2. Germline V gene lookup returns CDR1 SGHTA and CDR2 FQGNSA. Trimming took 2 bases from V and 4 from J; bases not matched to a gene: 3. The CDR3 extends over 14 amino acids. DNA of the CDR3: TGTGCCAGCAGCTTAAGCGGGAGCGGAGAGACCCAGTACTTC. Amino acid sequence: CASSLSGSGETQYF. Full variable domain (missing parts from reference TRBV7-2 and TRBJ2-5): GAGVSQSPSNKVTEKGKDVELRCDPISGHTALYWYRQSLGQGLEFLIYFQGNSAPDKSGLPSDRFSAERTGGSVSTLTIQRTQQEDSAVYLCASSLSGSGETQYFGPGTRLLVL.

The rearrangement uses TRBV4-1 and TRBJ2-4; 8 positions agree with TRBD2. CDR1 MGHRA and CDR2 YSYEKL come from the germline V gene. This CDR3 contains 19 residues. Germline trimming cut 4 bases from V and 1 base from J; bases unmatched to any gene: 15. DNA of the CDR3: TGCGCCAGCAGCCTAAGACCCCCACGGGAGGGAGTGGCCAAAAACATTCAGTACTTC. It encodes CASSLRPPREGVAKNIQYF.

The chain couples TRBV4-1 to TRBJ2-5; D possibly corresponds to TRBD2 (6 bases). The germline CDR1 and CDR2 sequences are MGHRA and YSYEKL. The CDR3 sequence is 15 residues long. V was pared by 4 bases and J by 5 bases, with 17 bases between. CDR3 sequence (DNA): TGCGCCAGCAGCCCGGGGGTTCGCGGGCGGGAGACCCAGTACTTC. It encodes CASSPGVRGRETQYF.

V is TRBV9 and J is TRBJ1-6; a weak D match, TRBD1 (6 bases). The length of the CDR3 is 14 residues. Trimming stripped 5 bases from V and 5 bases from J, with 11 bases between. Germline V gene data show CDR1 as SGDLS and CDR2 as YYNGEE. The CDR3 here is CASRRGGDNSPLHF. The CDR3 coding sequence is TGTGCCAGCAGGAGAGGGGGAGATAATTCACCCCTCCACTTT.

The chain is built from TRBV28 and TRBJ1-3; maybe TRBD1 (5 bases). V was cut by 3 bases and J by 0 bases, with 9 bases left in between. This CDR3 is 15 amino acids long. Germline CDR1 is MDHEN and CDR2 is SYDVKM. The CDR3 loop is CASSLFGASGNTIYF. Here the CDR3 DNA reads TGTGCCAGCAGTTTGTTTGGGGCCTCTGGAAACACCATATATTTT.

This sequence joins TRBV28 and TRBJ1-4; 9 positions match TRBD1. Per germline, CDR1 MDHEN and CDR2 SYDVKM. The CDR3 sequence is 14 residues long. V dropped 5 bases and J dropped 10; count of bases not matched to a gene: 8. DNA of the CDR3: TGTGCCAGCAGTCCCTGGACAGGGGAGGGAAAACTGTTTTTT. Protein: CASSPWTGEGKLFF. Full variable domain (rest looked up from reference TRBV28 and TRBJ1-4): DVKVTQSSRYLVKRTGEKVFLECVQDMDHENMFWYRQDPGLGLRLIYFSYDVKMKEKGDIPEGYSVSREKKERFSLILESASTNQTSMYLCASSPWTGEGKLFFGSGTQLSVL.

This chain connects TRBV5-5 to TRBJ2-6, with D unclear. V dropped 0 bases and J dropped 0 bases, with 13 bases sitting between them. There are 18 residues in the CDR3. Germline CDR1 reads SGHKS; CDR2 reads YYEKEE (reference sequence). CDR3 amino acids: CASSLAQALHSGANVLTF. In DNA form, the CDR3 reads TGTGCCAGCAGCTTGGCCCAGGCTCTTCACTCTGGGGCCAACGTCCTGACTTTC.

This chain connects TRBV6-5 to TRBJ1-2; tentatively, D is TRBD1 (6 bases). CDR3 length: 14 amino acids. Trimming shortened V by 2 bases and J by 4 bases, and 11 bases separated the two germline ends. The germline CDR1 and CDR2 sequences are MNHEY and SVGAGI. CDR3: CASSYQGFRYGYTF. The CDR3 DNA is TGTGCCAGCAGTTACCAGGGGTTCCGCTATGGCTACACCTTC.

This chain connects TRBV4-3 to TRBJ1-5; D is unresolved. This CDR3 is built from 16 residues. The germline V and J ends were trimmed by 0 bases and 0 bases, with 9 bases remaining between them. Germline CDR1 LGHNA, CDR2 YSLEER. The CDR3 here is CASSQDLSLSNQPQHF. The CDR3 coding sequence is TGCGCCAGCAGCCAAGATCTTAGCCTTAGCAATCAGCCCCAGCATTTT.

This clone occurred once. The CDR3 DNA reads as TGTGCCAGCAGGCTAGCGGGGGCCTCCTACGAGCAGTACTTC. Protein product: CASRLAGASYEQYF. The J gene is TRBJ2-7, the V gene TRBV6-5; 10 bases agree with TRBD2. V dropped 6 bases and J dropped 0; count of bases not matched to a gene: 2. CDR1 MNHEY and CDR2 SVGAGI come from the germline V gene. This CDR3 comprises 14 residues.

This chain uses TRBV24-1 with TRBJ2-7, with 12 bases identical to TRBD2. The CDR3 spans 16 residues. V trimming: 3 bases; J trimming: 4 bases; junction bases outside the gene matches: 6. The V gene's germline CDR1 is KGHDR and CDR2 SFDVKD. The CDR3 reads CATSDPLAGGNYEQYF. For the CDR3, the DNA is TGTGCCACCAGTGATCCCCTAGCGGGAGGGAATTACGAGCAGTACTTC.

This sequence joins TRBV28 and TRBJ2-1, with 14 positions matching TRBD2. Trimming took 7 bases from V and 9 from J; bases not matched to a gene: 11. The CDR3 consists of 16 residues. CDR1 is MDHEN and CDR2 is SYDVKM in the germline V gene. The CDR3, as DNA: TGTGCCAGCAACCCGGCCGGGACTAGCGGGAGTGGTGAGCAGTTCTTC. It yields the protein CASNPAGTSGSGEQFF.

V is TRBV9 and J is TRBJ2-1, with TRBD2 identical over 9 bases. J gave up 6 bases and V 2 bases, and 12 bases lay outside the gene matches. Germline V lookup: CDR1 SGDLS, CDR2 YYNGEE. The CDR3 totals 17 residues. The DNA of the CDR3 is TGTGCCAGCAGCGTTATCGGTAGCGGGGGACACCGCAATGAGCAGTTCTTC. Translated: CASSVIGSGGHRNEQFF. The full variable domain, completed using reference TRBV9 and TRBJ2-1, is DSGVTQTPKHLITATGQRVTLRCSPRSGDLSVYWYQQSLDQGLQFLIQYYNGEERAKGNILERFSAQQFPDLHSELNLSSLELGDSALYFCASSVIGSGGHRNEQFFGPGTRLTVL.

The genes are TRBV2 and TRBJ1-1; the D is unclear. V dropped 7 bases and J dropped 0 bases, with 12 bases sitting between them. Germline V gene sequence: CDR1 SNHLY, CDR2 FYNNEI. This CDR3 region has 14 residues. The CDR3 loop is CASNSQFLNTEAFF. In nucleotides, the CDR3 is TGTGCCAGCAACTCACAGTTCCTGAACACTGAAGCTTTCTTT.

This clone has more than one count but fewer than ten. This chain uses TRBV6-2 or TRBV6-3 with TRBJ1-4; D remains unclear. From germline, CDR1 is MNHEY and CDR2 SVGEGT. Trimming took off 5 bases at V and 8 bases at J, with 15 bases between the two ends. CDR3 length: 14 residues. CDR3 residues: CASSPEGGSEKLFF. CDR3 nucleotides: TGTGCCAGCAGTCCCGAAGGTGGGAGCGAAAAACTGTTTTTT.

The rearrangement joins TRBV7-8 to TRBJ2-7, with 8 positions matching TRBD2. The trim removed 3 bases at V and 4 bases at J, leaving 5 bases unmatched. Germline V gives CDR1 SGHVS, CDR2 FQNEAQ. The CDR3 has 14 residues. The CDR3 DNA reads TGTGCCAGCAGCTTCACGGCGGGAGGTTACGAGCAGTACTTC. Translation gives CASSFTAGGYEQYF.

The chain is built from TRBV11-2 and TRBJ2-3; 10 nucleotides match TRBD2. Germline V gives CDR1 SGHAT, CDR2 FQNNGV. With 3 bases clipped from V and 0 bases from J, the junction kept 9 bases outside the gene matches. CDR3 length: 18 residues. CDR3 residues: CASSFRAGGPVSTDTQYF. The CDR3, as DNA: TGTGCCAGCAGCTTCCGAGCGGGAGGGCCGGTGAGCACAGATACGCAGTATTTT.

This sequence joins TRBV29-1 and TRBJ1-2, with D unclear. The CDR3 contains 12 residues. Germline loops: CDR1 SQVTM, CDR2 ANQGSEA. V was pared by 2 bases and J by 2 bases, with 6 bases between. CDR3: CSVETANYGYTF. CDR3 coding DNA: TGCAGCGTTGAAACAGCCAACTATGGCTACACCTTC.

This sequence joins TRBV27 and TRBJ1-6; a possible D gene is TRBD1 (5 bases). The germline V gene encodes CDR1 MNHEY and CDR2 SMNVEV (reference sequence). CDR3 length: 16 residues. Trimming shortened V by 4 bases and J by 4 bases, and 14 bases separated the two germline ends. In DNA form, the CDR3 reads TGTGCCAGCAGTTCGCAGGGTGTTGGGTATAATTCACCCCTCCACTTT. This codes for CASSSQGVGYNSPLHF.

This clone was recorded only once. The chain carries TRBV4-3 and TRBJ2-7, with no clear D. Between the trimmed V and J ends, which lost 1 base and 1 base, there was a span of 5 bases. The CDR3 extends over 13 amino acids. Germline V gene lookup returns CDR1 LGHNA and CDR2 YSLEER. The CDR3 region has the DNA TGCGCCAGCAGCCAAGTCGCGTCCTACGAGCAGTACTTC. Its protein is CASSQVASYEQYF.

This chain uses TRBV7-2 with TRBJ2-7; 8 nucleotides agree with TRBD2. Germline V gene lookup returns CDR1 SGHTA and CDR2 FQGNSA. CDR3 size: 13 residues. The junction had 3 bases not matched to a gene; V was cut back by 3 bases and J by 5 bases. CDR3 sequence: CASSFSGTNEQYF. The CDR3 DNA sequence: TGTGCCAGCAGCTTTAGCGGGACCAACGAGCAGTACTTC.

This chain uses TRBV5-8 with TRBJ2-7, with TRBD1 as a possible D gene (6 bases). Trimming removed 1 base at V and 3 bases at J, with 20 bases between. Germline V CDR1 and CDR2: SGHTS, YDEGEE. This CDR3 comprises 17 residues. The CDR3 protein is CASSLYVTGGKYYEQYF. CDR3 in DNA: TGTGCCAGCAGCTTGTACGTGACAGGTGGAAAGTACTACGAGCAGTACTTC.

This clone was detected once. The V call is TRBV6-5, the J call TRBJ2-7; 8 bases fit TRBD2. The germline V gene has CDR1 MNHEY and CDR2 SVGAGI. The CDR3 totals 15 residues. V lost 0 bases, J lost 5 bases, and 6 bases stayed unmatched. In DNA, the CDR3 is TGTGCCAGCAGTTACTCGCGAGCGGGAGCGAACGAGCAGTACTTC. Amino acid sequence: CASSYSRAGANEQYF.